The 13 T cell receptor beta chains listed next were all sequenced from one sample in a study of T-cell reconstitution after alpha-beta-depleted transplantation in children. It was with unique molecular identifiers that the TCRbeta library was prepared. TCRdb ran MiXCR on the PCR reads and lists one entry per CDR3 protein. The sample comprises roughly 790,000 distinct CDR3 sequences, about 16% of which are singletons, and approximately 5% rests with the top ten. Sample: PBMCs, mostly from graft donor cells, taken 360 days after TCRalphabeta/CD19-depleted stem cell transplant. The receptors derive from a male patient between 5 and 17 years old who had a stem cell transplant for acute lymphoblastic leukemia, so the T cells may come from the graft donor.

The chain combines TRBV20-1 with TRBJ2-5, with D perhaps matching TRBD1 (6 bases). The CDR3 is 14 amino acids. The germline V and J ends were trimmed by 0 bases and 5 bases, with 13 bases remaining between them. Per germline, CDR1 DFQATT and CDR2 SNEGSKA (reference sequence). The CDR3 here is CSARDPNRDETQYF. The CDR3 nucleotides are TGCAGTGCTAGAGATCCGAACAGGGATGAGACCCAGTACTTC.

This clonotype was detected many times. V usage is TRBV29-1 and J usage is TRBJ1-1; no reliable D call. Germline V gives CDR1 SQVTM, CDR2 ANQGSEA. CDR3 length: 15 residues. V lost 4 bases and J 4 bases, leaving 19 bases between the germline ends. CDR3 coding DNA: TGCAGCGTTGCGGCAGTTGGATATGTACGCACTGAAGCTTTCTTT. The encoded protein is CSVAAVGYVRTEAFF.

The sample holds a few counts of this clonotype. This chain links TRBV5-1 with TRBJ1-1, with D maybe TRBD1 (6 bases). V was clipped by 0 bases and J by 0 bases, with 12 bases between them. The CDR3 spans 16 residues. Germline V CDR1 and CDR2: SGHRS, YFSETQ. The chain's CDR3 is CASSLVGQKLNTEAFF. In DNA, the CDR3 is TGCGCCAGCAGCTTGGTAGGACAGAAGTTGAACACTGAAGCTTTCTTT.

Points on this clonotype: Given a much more abundant clone one base away, this may be a read error. The V call is TRBV4-2, the J call TRBJ2-7; 8 bases are shared with TRBD2. Germline-derived CDR1 and CDR2 are LGHNA and YNFKEQ. The V and J ends lost 4 bases and 2 bases, in that order; junction bases with no gene match: 7. The CDR3 totals 15 residues. CDR3 coding DNA: TGTGCCAGCAGCCCGGGACTAGTGGGGCCCTACGAGCAGTACTTC. Its protein product is CASSPGLVGPYEQYF.

The rearrangement links TRBV24-1 to TRBJ2-7; D call uncertain. This CDR3 has 15 amino acids. The V gene lost 2 bases and the J gene lost 3 bases, with 13 bases spanning the gap. Germline V gene sequence: CDR1 KGHDR, CDR2 SFDVKD. Here the CDR3 reads CATSDSRSSVYEQYF. DNA of the CDR3: TGTGCCACCAGTGATTCCCGGAGTTCCGTCTACGAGCAGTACTTC.

This clonotype has more than one count but fewer than ten. The chain uses TRBV27 and TRBJ2-7; 10 bases match TRBD1. Germline V gives CDR1 MNHEY, CDR2 SMNVEV (reference sequence). The trim removed 3 bases at V and 2 bases at J, leaving 10 bases unmatched. The CDR3 loop spans 17 amino acids. CDR3 sequence reads: CASSFRIRDRGPYEQYF. As DNA, the CDR3 is TGTGCCAGCAGTTTTCGTATCCGGGACAGGGGCCCCTACGAGCAGTACTTC.

In its sample, this clonotype was seen a few times. The J gene is TRBJ2-2, the V gene TRBV18, with 12 bases matching TRBD2. This CDR3 is built from 20 residues. CDR1 and CDR2 from the germline V gene are KGHSH and LQKENI. Trimming removed 0 bases from V and 5 bases from J; junction bases left unmatched: 13. The CDR3 is CASSPPLLAGGYGTTGELFF. CDR3 nucleotide sequence: TGTGCCAGCTCACCACCACTACTAGCGGGAGGCTACGGGACGACCGGGGAGCTGTTTTTT.

The rearrangement uses TRBV12-3 or TRBV12-4 and TRBJ2-2; tentative D call: TRBD1 (7 bases). The V and J ends lost 4 bases and 0 bases respectively, with 21 bases between them. This CDR3 is 19 amino acids long. The DNA of the CDR3 is TGTGCCAGCAGTTCTAGACGTCCGGGGGACAGCGCGAACACCGGGGAGCTGTTTTTT. This sequence encodes CASSSRRPGDSANTGELFF.

V usage is TRBV20-1 and J usage is TRBJ2-7; 10 nucleotides match TRBD2. Looked up from germline, CDR1 is DFQATT and CDR2 is SNEGSKA (reference sequence). V shed 0 bases, J shed 2 bases, and the junction held 19 bases outside the gene matches. The length of the CDR3 is 20 residues. The CDR3 sequence is CSARDLGGRETSGFPYEQYF. Here the CDR3 DNA reads TGCAGTGCTAGAGATCTGGGGGGTAGGGAGACTAGCGGGTTTCCCTACGAGCAGTACTTC.

The J gene is TRBJ1-1, the V gene TRBV5-1, with D possibly matching TRBD1 (5 bases). This CDR3 region has 15 residues. V shed 0 bases and J shed 0 bases, with 9 bases lying between them. Germline V gives CDR1 SGHRS, CDR2 YFSETQ. The CDR3 region has the DNA TGCGCCAGCAGCTTGGGACAGAGTATGAACACTGAAGCTTTCTTT. Encoded protein: CASSLGQSMNTEAFF.

This clonotype was counted many times. This sequence joins TRBV12-3 or TRBV12-4 and TRBJ2-2; 8 bases fit TRBD2. This CDR3 is 15 amino acids long. Trimming removed 4 bases from V and 0 bases from J; junction bases left unmatched: 1. CDR3 sequence: CASSWGLANTGELFF. CDR3 bases: TGTGCCAGCAGTTGGGGACTAGCGAACACCGGGGAGCTGTTTTTT.

The chain uses TRBV7-8 and TRBJ2-7; TRBD2 aligns across 8 bases. The CDR3 has 15 amino acids. The J segment lost 3 bases and the V segment lost 1 base, leaving 5 bases of the junction unmatched. CDR1 and CDR2 (germline): SGHVS, FQNEAQ. The CDR3: CASSLGLARIYEQYF. The DNA of the CDR3 is TGTGCCAGCAGCTTAGGACTAGCGAGAATCTACGAGCAGTACTTC.

The chain employs TRBV6-1 and TRBJ2-4; maybe TRBD2 (5 bases). The germline gives CDR1 MNHNS, CDR2 SASEGT. This CDR3 region has 18 residues. The V end was cut by 6 bases, the J end by 0 bases, with 21 bases between. Here the CDR3 DNA reads TGTGCCAGCAGCGCCGGAACCGGGATACTTCTAGCCAAAAACATTCAGTACTTC. Its protein product is CASSAGTGILLAKNIQYF.